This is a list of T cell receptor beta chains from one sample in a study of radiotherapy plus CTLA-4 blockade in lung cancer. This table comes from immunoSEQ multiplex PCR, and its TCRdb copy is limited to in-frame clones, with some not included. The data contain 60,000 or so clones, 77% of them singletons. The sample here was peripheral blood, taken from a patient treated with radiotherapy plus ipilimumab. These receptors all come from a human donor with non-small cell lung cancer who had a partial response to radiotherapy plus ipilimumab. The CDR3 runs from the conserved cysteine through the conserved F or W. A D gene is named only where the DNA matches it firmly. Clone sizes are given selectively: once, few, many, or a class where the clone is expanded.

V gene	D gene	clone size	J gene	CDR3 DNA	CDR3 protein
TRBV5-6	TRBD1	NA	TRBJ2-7	TGTGCCAGCAGCTCGGGACAGGGGTTCTCCGAGCAGTACTTC	CASSSGQGFSEQYF
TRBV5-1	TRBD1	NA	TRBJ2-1	TGCGCCAGCAGCGGGGGGACAGGGGGCCCCTACAATGAGCAGTTCTTC	CASSGGTGGPYNEQFF
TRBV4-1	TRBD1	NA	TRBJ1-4	TGCGCCAGCAGCACAGGGGCAGGTAATGAAAAACTGTTTTTT	CASSTGAGNEKLFF
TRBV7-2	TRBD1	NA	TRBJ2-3	TGTGCCAGCAGCGCCCCGATGGGACAGGTCACAGATACGCAGTATTTT	CASSAPMGQVTDTQYF
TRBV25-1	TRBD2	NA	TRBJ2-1	TGTGCCAGCAGTGTTAGCGGGGACTACAATGAGCAGTTCTTC	CASSVSGDYNEQFF
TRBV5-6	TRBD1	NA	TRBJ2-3	TGTGCCAGCAGCCGCTTCCGGGGACAGGGGACGACAGATACGCAGTATTTT	CASSRFRGQGTTDTQYF
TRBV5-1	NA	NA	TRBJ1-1	TGCGCCAGCAGGGAGATGAACACTGAAGCTTTCTTT	CASREMNTEAFF
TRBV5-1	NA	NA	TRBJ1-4	TGCGCCAGCAGCTTGGCCGGGAGACGGGATGAAAAACTGTTTTTT	CASSLAGRRDEKLFF
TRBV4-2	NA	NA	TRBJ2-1	TGTGCCAGCAGCCAAGGGAGGGACTTGTACAATGAGCAGTTCTTC	CASSQGRDLYNEQFF
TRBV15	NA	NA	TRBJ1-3	TGTGCCACCAGCAGACCTCTCTCTGGAAACACCATATATTTT	CATSRPLSGNTIYF
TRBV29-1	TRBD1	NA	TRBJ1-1	TGCAGCGTTGTCCCCTTTATGGGCAGGGGGACGAACACTGAAGCTTTCTTT	CSVVPFMGRGTNTEAFF
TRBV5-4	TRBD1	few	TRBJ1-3	TGTGCCAGCAGCCAAGGGACGCAGGGGGGAGGAAACACCATATATTTT	CASSQGTQGGGNTIYF
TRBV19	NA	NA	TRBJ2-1	TGTGCCAGTAGTACAGGGCGCCGTTTGAATGAGCAGTTCTTC	CASSTGRRLNEQFF
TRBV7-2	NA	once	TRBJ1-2	TGTGCCAGCAGCTTAGATCGCCGCCAGGGCTATGGCTACACCTTC	CASSLDRRQGYGYTF
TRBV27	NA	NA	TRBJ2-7	TGTGCCAGCAGTGACATAAGACGCTCCTACGAGCAGTACTTC	CASSDIRRSYEQYF
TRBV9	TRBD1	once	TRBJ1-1	TGTGCCAGCAGCGGGACGGACAGGGGAGTGAACACTGAAGCTTTCTTT	CASSGTDRGVNTEAFF
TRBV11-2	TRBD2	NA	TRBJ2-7	TGTGCCAGCAGCTTAGCGGCTAGCGGGGTATACGAGCAGTACTTC	CASSLAASGVYEQYF
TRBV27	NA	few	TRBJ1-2	TGTGCCAGCAGTCACGGGACTTCGCTCTATGGCTACACCTTC	CASSHGTSLYGYTF
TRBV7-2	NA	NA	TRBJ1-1	TGTGCCAGCAGCTTAGTGGGTGACACGAACACTGAAGCTTTCTTT	CASSLVGDTNTEAFF
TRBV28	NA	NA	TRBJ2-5	TGTGCCAGCACCCCCACCGGGGGGCTAGAGACCCAGTACTTC	CASTPTGGLETQYF
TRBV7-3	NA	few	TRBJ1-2	TGTGCCAGCAGCTTATCTCCAGATAACTATGGCTACACCTTC	CASSLSPDNYGYTF
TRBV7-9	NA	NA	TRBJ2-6	TGTGCCAGCAGCCCGACAGAGCCACCCTCTGGGGCCAACGTCCTGACTTTC	CASSPTEPPSGANVLTF
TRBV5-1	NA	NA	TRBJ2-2	TGCGCCAGCAGCCTCCCAGGCGTCGGCGGGGAGCTGTTTTTT	CASSLPGVGGELFF
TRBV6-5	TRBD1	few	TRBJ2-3	TGTGCCAGCAGTTGGACGCCGAGGGGGCACACAGATACGCAGTATTTT	CASSWTPRGHTDTQYF
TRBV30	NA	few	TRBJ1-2	TGTGCCTGGAGTAATCCGGGAGGCAGGGTGGACTATGGCTACACCTTC	CAWSNPGGRVDYGYTF
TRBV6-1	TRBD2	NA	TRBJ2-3	TGTGCCAGCAGTGGAATAGGCCTTAGCGGGAGACTCACAGATACGCAGTATTTT	CASSGIGLSGRLTDTQYF
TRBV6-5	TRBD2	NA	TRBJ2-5	TGTGCCAGCAGGGTTAGCGGGGGGACCCAAGAGACCCAGTACTTC	CASRVSGGTQETQYF
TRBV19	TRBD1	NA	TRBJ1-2	TGTGCCAGTACCCTCCTGCGACAGGGATTATATGGCTACACCTTC	CASTLLRQGLYGYTF
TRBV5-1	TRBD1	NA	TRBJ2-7	TGCGCCAGCAGCCACGGACAGGGGGCCTCCTACGAGCAGTACTTC	CASSHGQGASYEQYF
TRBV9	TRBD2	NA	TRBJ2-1	TGTGCCAGCAGCGCCTATAGCGGGGGGGCCTACAATGAGCAGTTCTTC	CASSAYSGGAYNEQFF
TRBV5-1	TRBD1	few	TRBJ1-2	TGCGCCAGCAGCCAGGGGACAGGGGTTTATGGCTACACCTTC	CASSQGTGVYGYTF
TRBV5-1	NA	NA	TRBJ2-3	TGCGCCAGCAGCCCTAATAGCGGAGGCACAGATACGCAGTATTTT	CASSPNSGGTDTQYF
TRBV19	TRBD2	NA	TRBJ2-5	TGTGCCAGTAGTACTAGCGGGGGGAGTCTGGAGACCCAGTACTTC	CASSTSGGSLETQYF
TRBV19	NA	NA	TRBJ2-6	TGTGCCAGTAGTACCCAATCTGGGGCCAACGTCCTGACTTTC	CASSTQSGANVLTF
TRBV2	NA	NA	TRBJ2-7	TGTGCCAGCAAGGGACCAGGGGTCTACGAGCAGTACTTC	CASKGPGVYEQYF
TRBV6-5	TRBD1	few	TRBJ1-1	TGTGCCAGCAGAGTCTCGGACAGGCTAAACACTGAAGCTTTCTTT	CASRVSDRLNTEAFF
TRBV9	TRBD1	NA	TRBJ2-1	TGTGCCAGCAGCGTAGAAGGGGACAGGGACAATGAGCAGTTCTTC	CASSVEGDRDNEQFF
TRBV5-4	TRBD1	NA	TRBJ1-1	TGTGCCAGCAGGATGACAGGGGAAAACACTGAAGCTTTCTTT	CASRMTGENTEAFF
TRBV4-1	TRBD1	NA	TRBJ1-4	TGCGCCAGCAGCCATCCGGGACAGAAGGATGAAAAACTGTTTTTT	CASSHPGQKDEKLFF
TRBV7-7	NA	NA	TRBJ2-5	TGTGCCAGCAGCGCGGGACAGCATCAAGAGACCCAGTACTTC	CASSAGQHQETQYF
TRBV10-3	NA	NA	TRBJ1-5	TGTGCCATCAGTGACGGCGGCAATCAGCCCCGGCATTTT	CAISDGGNQPRHF
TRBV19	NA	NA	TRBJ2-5	TGTGCCAGTAGGGGCCAGAATCAAGAGACCCAGTACTTC	CASRGQNQETQYF
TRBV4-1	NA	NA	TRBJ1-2	TGCGCCAGCAGCCAAGATCCAGGGGTGATGAACTATGGCTACACCTTC	CASSQDPGVMNYGYTF
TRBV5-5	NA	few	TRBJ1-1	TGTGCCAGCGGTCGAGGGGGGGAGACTGAAGCTTTCTTT	CASGRGGETEAFF
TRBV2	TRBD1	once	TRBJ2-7	TGTGCCAGCAGTGAACTTTCCGGGACAGCAACCTACGAGCAGTACTTC	CASSELSGTATYEQYF
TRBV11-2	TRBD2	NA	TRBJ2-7	TGTGCCAGCAGCTCGCGACTAGCGGGAGTTCCGTACTTC	CASSSRLAGVPYF
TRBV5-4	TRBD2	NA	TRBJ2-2	TGTGCCAGCAGCCCGGGACTAGCGGGGGGGATAACCGGGGAGCTGTTTTTT	CASSPGLAGGITGELFF
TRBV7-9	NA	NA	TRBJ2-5	TGTGCCAGCGGGCTTTACCAAGAGACCCAGTACTTC	CASGLYQETQYF
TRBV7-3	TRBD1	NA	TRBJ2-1	TGTGCCAGCAGCCAAATGCCGGGACAGGGTTATGAGCAGTTCTTC	CASSQMPGQGYEQFF
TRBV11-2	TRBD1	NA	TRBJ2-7	TGTGCCAGCAGCGCATACAGGGGCTCCTACGAGCAGTACTTC	CASSAYRGSYEQYF
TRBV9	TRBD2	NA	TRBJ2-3	TGTGCCAGCAGCGACCGGGACTATAACACAGATACGCAGTATTTT	CASSDRDYNTDTQYF
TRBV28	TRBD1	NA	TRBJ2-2	TGTGCCAGCAGGGTGGACAGGTGGACGGACACCGGGGAGCTGTTTTTT	CASRVDRWTDTGELFF
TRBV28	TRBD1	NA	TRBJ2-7	TGTGCCAGCAGTTCTTACAGGGGCTACGAGCAGTACTTC	CASSSYRGYEQYF
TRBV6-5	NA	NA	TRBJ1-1	TGTGCCAGCAGTGCCCCCCCAGGCGCGGGCACTGAAGCTTTCTTT	CASSAPPGAGTEAFF
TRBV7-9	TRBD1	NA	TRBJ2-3	TGTGCCAGCAGATTGGACAGGGTGGGCACAGATACGCAGTATTTT	CASRLDRVGTDTQYF
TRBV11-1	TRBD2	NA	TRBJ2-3	TGTGCCAGCAGCTTACCGGGACTAGCGGGGGTCACAGATACGCAGTATTTT	CASSLPGLAGVTDTQYF
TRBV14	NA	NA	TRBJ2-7	TGTGCCAGCAGCCACCGGGACATCACCTACGAGCAGTACTTC	CASSHRDITYEQYF
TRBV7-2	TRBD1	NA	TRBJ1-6	TGTGCCAGCAGCCCGGACAGGGTGAGCAATTCACCCCTCCACTTT	CASSPDRVSNSPLHF
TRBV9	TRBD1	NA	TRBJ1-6	TGTGCCAGCAGCCCCGAGACAGGGGATCTTTCACCCCTCCACTTT	CASSPETGDLSPLHF